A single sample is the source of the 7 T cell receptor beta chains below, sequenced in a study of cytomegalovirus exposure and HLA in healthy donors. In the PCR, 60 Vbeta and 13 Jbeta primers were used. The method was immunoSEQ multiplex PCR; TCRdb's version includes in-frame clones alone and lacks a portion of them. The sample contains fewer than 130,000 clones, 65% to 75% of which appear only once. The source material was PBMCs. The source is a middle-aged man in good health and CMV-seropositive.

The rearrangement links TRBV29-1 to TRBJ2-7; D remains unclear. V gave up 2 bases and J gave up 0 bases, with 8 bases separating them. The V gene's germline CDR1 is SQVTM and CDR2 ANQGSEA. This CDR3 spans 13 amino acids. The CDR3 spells CSVELRSSYEQYF. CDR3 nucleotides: TGCAGCGTTGAATTACGTAGCTCCTACGAGCAGTACTTC.

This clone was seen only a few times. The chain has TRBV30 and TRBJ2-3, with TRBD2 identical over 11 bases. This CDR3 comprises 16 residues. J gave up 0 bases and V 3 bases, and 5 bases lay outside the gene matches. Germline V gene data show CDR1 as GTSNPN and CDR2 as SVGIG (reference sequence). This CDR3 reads CAWSTGTSGSTDTQYF. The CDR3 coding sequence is TGTGCCTGGAGCACGGGGACTAGCGGTAGCACAGATACGCAGTATTTT. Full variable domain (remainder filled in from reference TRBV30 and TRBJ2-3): SQTIHQWPATLVQPVGSPLSLECTVEGTSNPNLYWYRQAAGRGLQLLFYSVGIGQISSEVPQNLSASRPQDRQFILSSKKLLLSDSGFYLCAWSTGTSGSTDTQYFGPGTRLTVL.

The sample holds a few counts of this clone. The CDR3 is CASSLPDRAVSYGYTF. The CDR3 DNA is TGTGCCAGCAGCTTACCCGACAGGGCGGTTAGCTATGGCTACACCTTC. The chain combines TRBV7-8 with TRBJ1-2; 7 bases fit TRBD1. Losses at the gene ends were 2 bases for V and 4 bases for J; bases not matched to a gene: 10. Germline CDR1 and CDR2: SGHVS and FQNEAQ. CDR3 length equals 16 residues.

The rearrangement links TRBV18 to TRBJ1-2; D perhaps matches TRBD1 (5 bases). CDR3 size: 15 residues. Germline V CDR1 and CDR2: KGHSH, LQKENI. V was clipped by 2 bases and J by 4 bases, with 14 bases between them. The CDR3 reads CASSPVDAGFYGYTF. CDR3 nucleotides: TGTGCCAGCTCACCAGTGGACGCAGGGTTCTATGGCTACACCTTC.

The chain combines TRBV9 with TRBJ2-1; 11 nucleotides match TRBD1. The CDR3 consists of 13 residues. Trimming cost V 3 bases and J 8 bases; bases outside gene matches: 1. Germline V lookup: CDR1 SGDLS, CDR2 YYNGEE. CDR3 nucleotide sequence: TGTGCCAGCAGCGAGGACAGGGGGCATGAGCAGTTCTTC. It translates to CASSEDRGHEQFF.

The chain's CDR3 is CASSLARDRFYYEQYF. The CDR3, as DNA: TGTGCCAGCAGCTTGGCTCGGGACAGGTTCTACTACGAGCAGTACTTC. The chain employs TRBV5-5 and TRBJ2-7; 8 positions agree with TRBD1. From germline, CDR1 is SGHKS and CDR2 YYEKEE (reference sequence). The trim removed 0 bases at V and 3 bases at J, leaving 8 bases unmatched. The CDR3 sequence is 16 residues long.

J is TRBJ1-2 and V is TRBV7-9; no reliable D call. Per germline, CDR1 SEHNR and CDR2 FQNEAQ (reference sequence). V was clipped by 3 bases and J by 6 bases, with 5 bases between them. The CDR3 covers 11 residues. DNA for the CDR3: TGTGCCAGCAGCTTCGGGAATGGCTACACCTTC. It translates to CASSFGNGYTF.